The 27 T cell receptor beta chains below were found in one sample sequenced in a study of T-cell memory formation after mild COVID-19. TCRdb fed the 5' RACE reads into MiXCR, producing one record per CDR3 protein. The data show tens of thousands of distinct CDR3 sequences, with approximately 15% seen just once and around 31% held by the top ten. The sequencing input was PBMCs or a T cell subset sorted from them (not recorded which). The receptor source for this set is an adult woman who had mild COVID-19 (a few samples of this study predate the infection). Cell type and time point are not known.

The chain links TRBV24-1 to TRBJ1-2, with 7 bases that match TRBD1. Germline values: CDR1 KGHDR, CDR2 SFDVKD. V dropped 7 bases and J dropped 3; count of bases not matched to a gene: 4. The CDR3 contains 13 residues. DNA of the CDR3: TGTGCCACCAGCGAAACAGGGGACTATGGCTACACCTTC. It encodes CATSETGDYGYTF.

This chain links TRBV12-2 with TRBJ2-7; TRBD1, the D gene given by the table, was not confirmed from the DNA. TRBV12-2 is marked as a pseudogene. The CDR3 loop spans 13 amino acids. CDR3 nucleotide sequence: TGTGCAAGTCGCTTTCGGGGGCTGCACGAGCAGTACTTC. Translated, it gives CASRFRGLHEQYF.

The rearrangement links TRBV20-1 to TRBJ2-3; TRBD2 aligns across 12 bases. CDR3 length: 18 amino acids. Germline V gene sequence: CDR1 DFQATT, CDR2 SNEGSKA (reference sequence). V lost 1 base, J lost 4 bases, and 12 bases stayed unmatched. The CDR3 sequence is CSARAYLAGGPVADTQYF. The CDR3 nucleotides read TGCAGTGCTAGAGCGTACCTAGCGGGAGGGCCGGTCGCAGATACGCAGTATTTT.

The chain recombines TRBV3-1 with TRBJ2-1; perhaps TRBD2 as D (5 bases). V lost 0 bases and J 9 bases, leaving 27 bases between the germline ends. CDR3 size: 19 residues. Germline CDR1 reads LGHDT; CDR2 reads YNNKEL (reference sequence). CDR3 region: CASSQEDSQIGFGFREQFF. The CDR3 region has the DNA TGTGCCAGCAGCCAAGAGGACTCCCAAATCGGGTTTGGTTTCCGTGAGCAGTTCTTC.

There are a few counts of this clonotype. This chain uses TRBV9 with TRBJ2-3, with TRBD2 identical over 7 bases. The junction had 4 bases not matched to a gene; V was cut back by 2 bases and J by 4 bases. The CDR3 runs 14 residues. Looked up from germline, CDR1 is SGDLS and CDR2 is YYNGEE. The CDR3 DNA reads TGTGCCAGCAGCGTTGCGGGAGTAGCAGATACGCAGTATTTT. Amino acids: CASSVAGVADTQYF. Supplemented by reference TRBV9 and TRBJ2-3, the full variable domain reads DSGVTQTPKHLITATGQRVTLRCSPRSGDLSVYWYQQSLDQGLQFLIQYYNGEERAKGNILERFSAQQFPDLHSELNLSSLELGDSALYFCASSVAGVADTQYFGPGTRLTVL.

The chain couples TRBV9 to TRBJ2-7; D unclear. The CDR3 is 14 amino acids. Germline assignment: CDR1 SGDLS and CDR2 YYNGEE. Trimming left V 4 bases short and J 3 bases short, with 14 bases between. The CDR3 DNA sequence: TGTGCCAGCAGCCCTCAGACCGGGTTCTACGAGCAGTACTTC. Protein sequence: CASSPQTGFYEQYF. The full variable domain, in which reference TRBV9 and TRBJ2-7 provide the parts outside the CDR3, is DSGVTQTPKHLITATGQRVTLRCSPRSGDLSVYWYQQSLDQGLQFLIQYYNGEERAKGNILERFSAQQFPDLHSELNLSSLELGDSALYFCASSPQTGFYEQYFGPGTRLTVT.

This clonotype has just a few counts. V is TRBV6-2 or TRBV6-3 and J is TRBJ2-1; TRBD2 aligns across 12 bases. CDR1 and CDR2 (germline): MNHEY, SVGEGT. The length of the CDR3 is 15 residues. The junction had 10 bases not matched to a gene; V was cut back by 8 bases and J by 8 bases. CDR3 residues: CASCASGRAWDEQFF. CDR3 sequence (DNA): TGTGCCAGCTGCGCTAGCGGGAGGGCCTGGGATGAGCAGTTCTTC.

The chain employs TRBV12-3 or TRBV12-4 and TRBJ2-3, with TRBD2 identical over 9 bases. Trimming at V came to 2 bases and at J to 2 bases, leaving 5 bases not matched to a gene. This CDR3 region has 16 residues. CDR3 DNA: TGTGCCAGCAGTTTACCCCTAGCGGGGAACACAGATACGCAGTATTTT. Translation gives CASSLPLAGNTDTQYF.

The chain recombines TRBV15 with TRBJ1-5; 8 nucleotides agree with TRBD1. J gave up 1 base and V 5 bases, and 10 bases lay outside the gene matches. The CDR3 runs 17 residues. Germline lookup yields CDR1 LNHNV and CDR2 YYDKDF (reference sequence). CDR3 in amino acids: CATSGYPGGSSNQPQHF. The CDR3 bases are TGTGCCACCAGCGGATACCCAGGGGGCTCCAGCAATCAGCCCCAGCATTTT.

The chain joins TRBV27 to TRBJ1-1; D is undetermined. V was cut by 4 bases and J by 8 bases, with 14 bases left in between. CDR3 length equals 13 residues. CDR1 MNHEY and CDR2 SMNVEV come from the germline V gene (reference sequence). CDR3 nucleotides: TGTGCCAGCAGTTCCCGGGGAGTCAGGGAAGCTTTCTTT. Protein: CASSSRGVREAFF.

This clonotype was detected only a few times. Here the CDR3 reads CASSEKGTSSYEQYF. The CDR3 nucleotides are TGTGCCAGCAGTGAAAAGGGAACCAGCTCCTACGAGCAGTACTTC. The rearrangement uses TRBV6-1 and TRBJ2-7; D gene ambiguous. V lost 2 bases and J 0 bases, leaving 11 bases between the germline ends. The CDR3 extends over 15 amino acids. Germline values: CDR1 MNHNS, CDR2 SASEGT.

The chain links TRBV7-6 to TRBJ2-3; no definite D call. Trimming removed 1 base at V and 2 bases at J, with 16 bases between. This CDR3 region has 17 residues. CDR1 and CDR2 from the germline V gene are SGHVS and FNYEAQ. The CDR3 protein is CASSLDFIGDNTDTQYF. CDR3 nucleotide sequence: TGTGCCAGCAGCTTAGATTTTATTGGGGATAACACAGATACGCAGTATTTT.

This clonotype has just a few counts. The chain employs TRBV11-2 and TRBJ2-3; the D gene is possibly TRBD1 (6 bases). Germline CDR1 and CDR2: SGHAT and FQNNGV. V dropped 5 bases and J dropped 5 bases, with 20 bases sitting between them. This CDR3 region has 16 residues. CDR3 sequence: CASSPVVTGFIDTQYF. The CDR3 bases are TGTGCCAGCAGCCCAGTGGTTACAGGGTTCATAGATACGCAGTATTTT.

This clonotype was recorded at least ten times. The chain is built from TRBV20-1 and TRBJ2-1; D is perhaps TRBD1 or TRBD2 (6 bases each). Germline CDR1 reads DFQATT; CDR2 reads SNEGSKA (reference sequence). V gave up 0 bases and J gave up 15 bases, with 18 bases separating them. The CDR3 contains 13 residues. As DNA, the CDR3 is TGCAGTGCTAGAGAAGGGGGGACTCCTTTTCGGTTCTTC. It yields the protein CSAREGGTPFRFF.

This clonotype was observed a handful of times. In DNA form, the CDR3 reads TGCAGCCTAATCCAGAGTTTTACGCAGTATTTT. Its translation is CSLIQSFTQYF. The rearrangement uses TRBV29-1 and TRBJ2-3; no clear D gene. Germline CDR1 and CDR2: SQVTM and ANQGSEA. V lost 8 bases and J lost 8, with 14 bases in between. The length of the CDR3 is 11 residues.

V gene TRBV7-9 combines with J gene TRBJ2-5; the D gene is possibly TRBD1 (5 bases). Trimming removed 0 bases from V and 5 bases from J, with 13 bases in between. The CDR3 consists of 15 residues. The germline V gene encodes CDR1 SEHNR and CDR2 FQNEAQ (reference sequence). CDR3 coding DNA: TGTGCCAGCAGCTTAGCCCGTCAGGGCTATGAGACCCAGTACTTC. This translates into CASSLARQGYETQYF.

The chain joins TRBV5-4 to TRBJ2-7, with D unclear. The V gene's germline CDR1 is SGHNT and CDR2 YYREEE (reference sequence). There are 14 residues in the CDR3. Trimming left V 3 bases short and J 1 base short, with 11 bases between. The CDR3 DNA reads TGTGCCAGCAGCTGGCTAGGCGGATCCTACGAGCAGTACTTC. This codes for CASSWLGGSYEQYF. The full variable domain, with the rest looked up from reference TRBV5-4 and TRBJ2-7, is ETGVTQSPTHLIKTRGQQVTLRCSSQSGHNTVSWYQQALGQGPQFIFQYYREEENGRGNFPPRFSGLQFPNYSSELNVNALELDDSALYLCASSWLGGSYEQYFGPGTRLTVT.

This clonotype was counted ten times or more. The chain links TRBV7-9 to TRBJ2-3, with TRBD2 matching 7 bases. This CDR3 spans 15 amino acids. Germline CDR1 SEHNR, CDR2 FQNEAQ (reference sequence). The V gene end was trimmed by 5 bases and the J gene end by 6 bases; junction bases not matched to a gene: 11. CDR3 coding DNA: TGTGCCAGCAGCACCGGACCGCGGGGGAACGATACGCAGTATTTT. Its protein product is CASSTGPRGNDTQYF.

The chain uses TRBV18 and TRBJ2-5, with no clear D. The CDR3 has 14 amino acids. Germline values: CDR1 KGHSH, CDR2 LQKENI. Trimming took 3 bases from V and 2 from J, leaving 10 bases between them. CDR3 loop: CASSPELNQETQYF. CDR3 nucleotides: TGTGCCAGCTCACCGGAATTAAATCAAGAGACCCAGTACTTC.

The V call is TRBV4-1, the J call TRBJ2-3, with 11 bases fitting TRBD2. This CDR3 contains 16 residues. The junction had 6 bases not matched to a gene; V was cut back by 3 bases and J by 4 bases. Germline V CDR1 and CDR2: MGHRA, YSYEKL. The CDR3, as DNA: TGCGCCAGCAGCCACGTAGCGGGAGGGCACCCAGATACGCAGTATTTT. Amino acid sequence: CASSHVAGGHPDTQYF.

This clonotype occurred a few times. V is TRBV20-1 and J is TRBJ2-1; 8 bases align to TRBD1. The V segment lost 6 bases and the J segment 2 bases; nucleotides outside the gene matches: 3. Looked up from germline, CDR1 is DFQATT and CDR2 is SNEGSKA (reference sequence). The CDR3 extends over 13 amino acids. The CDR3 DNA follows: TGCAGTGCCCCGGGACAGGCCTACAATGAGCAGTTCTTC. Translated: CSAPGQAYNEQFF.

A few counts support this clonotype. CDR3 residues: CSVPPDGPNYGYTF. CDR3 nucleotide sequence: TGCAGCGTTCCCCCGGACGGACCTAACTATGGCTACACCTTC. The chain links TRBV29-1 to TRBJ1-2; D is undetermined. With 5 bases removed from V and 0 bases from J, the gap between germline ends came to 13 bases. Germline V lookup: CDR1 SQVTM, CDR2 ANQGSEA. The CDR3 runs to 14 residues.

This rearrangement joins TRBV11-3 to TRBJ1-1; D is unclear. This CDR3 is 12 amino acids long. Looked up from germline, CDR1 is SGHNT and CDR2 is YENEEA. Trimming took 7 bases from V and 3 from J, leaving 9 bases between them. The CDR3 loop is CASKWGYTEAFF. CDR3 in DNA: TGTGCCAGCAAGTGGGGATACACTGAAGCTTTCTTT. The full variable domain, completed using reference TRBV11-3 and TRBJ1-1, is EAGVVQSPRYKIIEKKQPVAFWCNPISGHNTLYWYLQNLGQGPELLIRYENEEAVDDSQLPKDRFSAERLKGVDSTLKIQPAELGDSAVYLCASKWGYTEAFFGQGTRLTVV.

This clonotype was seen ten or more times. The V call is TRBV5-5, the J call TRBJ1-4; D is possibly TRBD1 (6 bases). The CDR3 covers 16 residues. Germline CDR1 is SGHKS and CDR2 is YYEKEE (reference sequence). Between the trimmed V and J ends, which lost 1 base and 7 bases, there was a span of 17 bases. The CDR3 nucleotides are TGTGCCAGCAGCTTGAGGGGGGAATTCATGGCTGAAAAACTGTTTTTT. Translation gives CASSLRGEFMAEKLFF.

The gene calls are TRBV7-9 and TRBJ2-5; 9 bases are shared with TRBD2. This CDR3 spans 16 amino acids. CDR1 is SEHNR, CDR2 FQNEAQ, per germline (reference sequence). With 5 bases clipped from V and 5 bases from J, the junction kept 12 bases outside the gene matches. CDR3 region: CASSPGLREGGETQYF. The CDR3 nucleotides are TGTGCCAGCAGCCCAGGTTTGCGGGAGGGAGGTGAGACCCAGTACTTC.

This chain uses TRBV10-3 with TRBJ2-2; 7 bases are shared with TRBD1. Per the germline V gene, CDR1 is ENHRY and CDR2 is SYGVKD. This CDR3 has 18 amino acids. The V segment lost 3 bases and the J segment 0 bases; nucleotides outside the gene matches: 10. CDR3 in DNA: TGTGCCATCAGTGAAGTATTTGTCGGGACAGCGAACACCGGGGAGCTGTTTTTT. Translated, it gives CAISEVFVGTANTGELFF.

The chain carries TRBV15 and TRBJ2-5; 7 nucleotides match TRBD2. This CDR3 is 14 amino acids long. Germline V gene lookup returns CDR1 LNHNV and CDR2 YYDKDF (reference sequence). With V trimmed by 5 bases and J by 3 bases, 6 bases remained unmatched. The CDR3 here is CATSPRLAEETQYF. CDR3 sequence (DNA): TGTGCCACCAGCCCACGACTAGCCGAAGAGACCCAGTACTTC. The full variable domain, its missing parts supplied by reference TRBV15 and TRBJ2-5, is DAMVIQNPRYQVTQFGKPVTLSCSQTLNHNVMYWYQQKSSQAPKLLFHYYDKDFNNEADTPDNFQSRRPNTSFCFLDIRSPGLGDTAMYLCATSPRLAEETQYFGPGTRLLVL.